This entry concerns a single T cell receptor (beta chain). This sample is part of a study of blood T cell repertoires in COVID-19. Study background: The United States, Italy and Spain provided the acute and convalescent COVID-19 samples. From T cells, B-cell-depleted T cells, or PBMCs came the material, which was cDNA or gDNA.

Participants spanned ages about 18 to 100 years and resided in roughly 22 US areas. Sequenced by immunoSEQ multiplex PCR; TCRdb stores in-frame clones only, minus some. The sample holds 300,000 to 500,000 clones, approximately 88% seen once. The V and J ends lost 5 bases and 2 bases respectively, with 20 bases between them. The CDR3 length is 17 residues. CDR1 is SGHRS, CDR2 YFSETQ, per germline. The rearrangement uses TRBV5-1 and TRBJ2-1; TRBD2 might be the D (5 bases). The sequenced sample was PBMCs or T cells enriched from blood (not recorded which). The receptor comes from a woman in her thirties with acute COVID-19. CDR3: CASSPAEERTTYNEQFF. CDR3 coding DNA: TGCGCCAGCAGTCCGGCCGAGGAGCGGACCACCTACAATGAGCAGTTCTTC.